The clone carrying this T cell receptor beta chain was detected a few times. Its antigen is still unknown. The data originate from a study of CD8+ T cells in alopecia areata. In the study overall: Patients in the treated group were given tofacitinib by mouth, 5 to 10 mg twice a day.

Peripheral blood, together with lesional scalp punch biopsies, was collected from alopecia areata patients. From PBMCs, CD4+ and CD8+ T cells were sorted. It was cDNA, reverse transcribed from extracted RNA, that served as the sequencing template. The assay was immunoSEQ multiplex PCR, and TCRdb's table has in-frame clones only and misses some. The table records 100,000 to 150,000 clones, approximately 48% of them present only once. Study-wide points: Higher clonality was seen in lesional scalp than in normal scalp, especially in alopecia totalis/universalis.

Trimming pared 1 base from V and 2 bases from J, leaving 6 bases between. Germline lookup yields CDR1 MGHDK and CDR2 SYGVNS. The CDR3 length is 13 residues. The material sequenced was CD8+ T cells sorted from blood, taken at week 0. This receptor was identified in a human donor with alopecia areata. V is TRBV25-1 and J is TRBJ2-7; D ambiguous. CDR3 bases: TGTGCCAGCAGTGAATTAGGGACCTACGAGCAGTACTTC. It codes for CASSELGTYEQYF.